This T cell receptor beta chain was recorded in a study of regulatory T cells in long-lasting Graves disease. As concerns this clonotype: Antigen: not known. Because it lacks the conserved phenylalanine or tryptophan at the end, this CDR3 is likely a read error.

Study-level points and caveats: Persistent disease exhibited a predilection for TRBV28, TRBJ1-2 and TRBJ2-5.

Time point noted: newly diagnosed GD, antithyroid drugs for less than 3 months. After RNA was extracted from PBMCs, the TCR library was made from it. Libraries of TCR beta came from iRepertoire HTBI primers plus Arm-PCR of CDR3 regions. TCRdb re-called the multiplex PCR reads with MiXCR, one entry per CDR3 protein. The sample lists about half a million distinct CDR3 sequences, around 12% occurring once. The CDR3 runs 12 residues. The germline V gene encodes CDR1 SQVTM and CDR2 ANQGSEA. Between the trimmed V and J ends, which lost 6 bases and 4 bases, there was a span of 10 bases. The same data also contributed to another study, on T cells in Graves' hyperthyroidism and ophthalmopathy.

The sequences come from peripheral blood mononuclear cells (PBMCs), collected at new diagnosis, from a patient treated with antithyroid drugs. The rearrangement joins TRBV29-1 to TRBJ2-1; TRBD1 or TRBD2 may be the D gene (6 bases each). The TCR comes from a woman aged 30 to 39 with Graves disease. The CDR3 sequence is CSVGGWYNEQFL. The CDR3 nucleotides are TGCAGCGTAGGGGGGTGGTACAATGAGCAGTTCCTC.